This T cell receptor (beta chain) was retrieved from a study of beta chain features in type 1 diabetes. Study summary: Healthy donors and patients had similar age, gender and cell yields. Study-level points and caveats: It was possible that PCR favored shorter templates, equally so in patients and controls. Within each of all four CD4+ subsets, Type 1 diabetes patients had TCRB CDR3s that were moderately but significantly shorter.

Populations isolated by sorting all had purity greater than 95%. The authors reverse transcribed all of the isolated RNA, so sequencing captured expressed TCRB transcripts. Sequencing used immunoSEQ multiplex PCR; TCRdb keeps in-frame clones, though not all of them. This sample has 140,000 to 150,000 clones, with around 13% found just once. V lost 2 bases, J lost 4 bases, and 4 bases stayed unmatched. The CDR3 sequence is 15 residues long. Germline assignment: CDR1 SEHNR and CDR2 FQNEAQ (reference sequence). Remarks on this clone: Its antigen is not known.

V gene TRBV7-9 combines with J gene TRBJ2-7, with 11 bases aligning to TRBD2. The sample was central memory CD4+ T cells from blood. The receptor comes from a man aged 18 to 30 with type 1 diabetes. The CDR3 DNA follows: TGTGCCAGCAGCTTACTAGCGGGGGGTACATACGAGCAGTACTTC. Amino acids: CASSLLAGGTYEQYF. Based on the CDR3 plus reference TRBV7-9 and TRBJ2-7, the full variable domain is DTGVSQNPRHKITKRGQNVTFRCDPISEHNRLYWYRQTLGQGPEFLTYFQNEAQLEKSRLLSDRFSAERPKGSFSTLEIQRTEQGDSAMYLCASSLLAGGTYEQYFGPGTRLTVT.